Listed below are T cell receptor beta chains from one sample, sequenced in a study of vaccination effects on CD4 cells after COVID-19. Their recognized antigens are unknown. Method: immunoSEQ multiplex PCR; TCRdb's copy keeps in-frame clones and lacks some. The table includes about 33,000 clones, around 73% detected once. The starting material was CD4+ T cells from PBMCs cultured with HCoV-NL63 spike peptides, obtained before COVID-19 vaccination. These receptors came from a human donor who had a prior SARS-CoV-2 infection. The CDR3 runs from the conserved cysteine through the conserved F or W. The D gene is left open where the match is weak. Only part of the rows carry a size: once, few, many, or a class if the clone is expanded.

cdr3_aa	cdr3_nt	v_call	j_call	clone_size	d_call
CASSQGTAKETQYF	TGTGCCAGCAGCCAGGGGACAGCGAAAGAGACCCAGTACTTC	TRBV4-2	TRBJ2-5	medium-sized	TRBD1
CAISEGGAQAYNEQFF	TGTGCCATCAGTGAAGGGGGGGCCCAGGCCTACAATGAGCAGTTCTTC	TRBV10-3	TRBJ2-1	.	.
CAISESNRYSNQPQHF	TGTGCCATCAGTGAGTCCAACCGTTATAGCAATCAGCCCCAGCATTTT	TRBV10-3	TRBJ1-5	.	.
CASSSLGVSYNEQFF	TGCGCCAGCAGCAGTCTGGGGGTATCTTACAATGAGCAGTTCTTC	TRBV5-1	TRBJ2-1	.	.
CASGTQGASYNEQFF	TGCGCCAGCGGGACTCAGGGGGCCTCCTACAATGAGCAGTTCTTC	TRBV5-1	TRBJ2-1	few	TRBD1
CASSPNLGIGYGYTF	TGTGCCAGCAGCCCAAACCTGGGGATCGGCTATGGCTACACCTTC	TRBV3-1/TRBV3-2	TRBJ1-2	.	.
CASSSSSGGPTIYF	TGTGCCAGCAGCTCCTCCTCCGGGGGGCCCACCATATATTTT	TRBV11-2	TRBJ1-3	few	.
CASSLRGWSYNSPLHF	TGCGCCAGCAGTCTTCGGGGTTGGTCCTATAATTCACCCCTCCACTTT	TRBV23-1	TRBJ1-6	few	.
CASRSQRSYYEQYF	TGTGCCAGCAGGTCCCAAAGGAGCTACTACGAGCAGTACTTC	TRBV28	TRBJ2-7	.	.
CASSISGSSSYNSPLHF	TGTGCCAGCAGTATTTCAGGGTCGAGCTCCTATAATTCACCCCTCCACTTT	TRBV28	TRBJ1-6	.	.
CASSYLAGLDNEQFF	TGTGCCAGCAGCTATCTAGCGGGGCTAGACAATGAGCAGTTCTTC	TRBV6-2/TRBV6-3	TRBJ2-1	.	TRBD2
CASRMGQGISYEQYF	TGTGCCAGCAGGATGGGACAGGGGATCTCCTACGAGCAGTACTTC	TRBV27	TRBJ2-7	.	TRBD1
CASSSWGAGNTGELFF	TGTGCCAGCAGCAGCTGGGGGGCAGGAAACACCGGGGAGCTGTTTTTT	TRBV7-8	TRBJ2-2	few	.
CAWSVHRTSGFTGELFF	TGTGCCTGGAGTGTACATCGGACTAGCGGGTTCACCGGGGAGCTGTTTTTT	TRBV30	TRBJ2-2	.	TRBD2
CASGLRGADTEAFF	TGTGCTAGTGGTTTACGAGGGGCGGACACTGAAGCTTTCTTT	TRBV12-5	TRBJ1-1	few	.